This TCR beta chain was recovered during a study of beta chain features in type 1 diabetes. Turning to the study itself: Across every sample, approximately 110,000,000 sorted cells were examined in total. Study outcomes and limitations: Patients with type 1 diabetes showed fewer VDJ junction insertions and more deletions. When Type 1 diabetes patients were examined, their TCRB CDR3s proved moderately but significantly shorter in all four CD4+ subsets.

This clone showed up just a few times. Its target is not known. Different DNA sequences within this sample yield the same CDR3. Looked up from germline, CDR1 is SEHNR and CDR2 is FQNEAQ (reference sequence). Trimming pared 3 bases from V and 1 base from J, leaving 9 bases between. This CDR3 contains 14 residues. Cell sorting via CD45RO/CCR7/CD25/CD127/CD95/CD27 was performed to obtain CD4+ naive, central memory, regulatory and stem cell-like memory cells. Isolated RNA was reverse transcribed in full, so expressed TCRB transcripts were sequenced. There were approximately 3.5 million reads on average in the naive, central memory and regulatory T cell samples. Method: immunoSEQ multiplex PCR; TCRdb's copy keeps in-frame clones and lacks some. Among some 360,000 clones listed, around 10% were seen once.

This sequence was found in a man aged 25 to 40 with type 1 diabetes. The chain employs TRBV7-9 and TRBJ1-1; D might be TRBD1 (5 bases). The specimen was central memory CD4+ T cells from blood. The CDR3 bases are TGTGCCAGCAGCTTGGGGCAGGGGAACACTGAAGCTTTCTTT. This sequence encodes CASSLGQGNTEAFF.